One and the same sample provided the 9 T cell receptor beta chains below, sequenced in a study of T cell responses to AZD1222 COVID-19 vaccine. Produced via immunoSEQ multiplex PCR; TCRdb's table is partial and in-frame only. The sample contains roughly 100,000 clones, 88% of which appear only once. Here the sequenced sample was peripheral blood, taken on day 0 of AZD1222 vaccination. Receptors were obtained from an adult in good health.

The rearrangement links TRBV5-8 to TRBJ2-6; possible D gene TRBD1, 5 bases. The V and J ends lost 4 bases and 0 bases respectively, with 20 bases between them. The CDR3 extends over 19 amino acids. Germline CDR1 reads SGHTS; CDR2 reads YDEGEE. CDR3 in amino acids: CASSPPWGRGPSGANVLTF. CDR3 bases: TGTGCCAGCAGCCCACCCTGGGGAAGGGGCCCCTCTGGGGCCAACGTCCTGACTTTC.

This chain joins TRBV7-2 and TRBJ2-1; D uncertain. The CDR3 runs 13 residues. The germline CDR1 and CDR2 sequences are SGHTA and FQGNSA. V gave up 5 bases and J gave up 6 bases, with 11 bases separating them. The CDR3 DNA follows: TGTGCCAGCAGCGAATACTGGAGCAATGAGCAGTTCTTC. Its translation: CASSEYWSNEQFF. Complete variable domain (other parts from reference TRBV7-2 and TRBJ2-1): GAGVSQSPSNKVTEKGKDVELRCDPISGHTALYWYRQSLGQGLEFLIYFQGNSAPDKSGLPSDRFSAERTGGSVSTLTIQRTQQEDSAVYLCASSEYWSNEQFFGPGTRLTVL.

This chain uses TRBV3-1 (or the pseudogene TRBV3-2) with TRBJ2-2, with D possibly called TRBD1 or TRBD2 (5 bases each). The CDR3 has 17 residues. Trimming took 2 bases from V and 0 from J, leaving 13 bases between them. CDR1 and CDR2 from the germline V gene are LGHDT and YNNKEL (reference sequence). The CDR3 region has the DNA TGTGCCAGCAGCCAATTTATCGGGGCCTCGAACACCGGGGAGCTGTTTTTT. The encoded protein is CASSQFIGASNTGELFF.

This rearrangement joins TRBV19 to TRBJ2-3; D remains unclear. The CDR3 length is 14 residues. Germline V gives CDR1 LNHDA, CDR2 SQIVND (reference sequence). V lost 7 bases and J lost 4, with 15 bases in between. The CDR3 sequence is CASTPGARPDTQYF. The CDR3 nucleotides read TGTGCCAGTACCCCCGGCGCCCGGCCAGATACGCAGTATTTT.

This clone was counted once. The V call is TRBV4-1, the J call TRBJ1-4; D not certain. Germline CDR1 is MGHRA and CDR2 is YSYEKL. V was cut by 2 bases and J by 2 bases, with 3 bases left in between. The CDR3 is made up of 13 amino acids. CDR3 region: CASSQRTNEKLFF. The CDR3 region has the DNA TGCGCCAGCAGCCAAAGGACTAATGAAAAACTGTTTTTT.

CDR3 coding DNA: TGTGCCAGCAGAGAGGAGCAGGGGATAGGAAGCGAGCAGTACTTC. Translation gives CASREEQGIGSEQYF. The chain couples TRBV27 to TRBJ2-7; a possible D gene is TRBD1 (6 bases). Per the germline V gene, CDR1 is MNHEY and CDR2 is SMNVEV (reference sequence). The length of the CDR3 is 15 residues. The ends were cut back, 6 bases at V and 6 bases at J, with 21 bases in the middle.

The genes are TRBV5-1 and TRBJ2-3, with 9 bases that match TRBD1. CDR1 and CDR2 (germline): SGHRS, YFSETQ. CDR3 size: 14 residues. V lost 4 bases and J lost 0; bases outside the gene matches: 0. The DNA of the CDR3 is TGCGCCAGCAGCGGGACAGGGAGCACAGATACGCAGTATTTT. Protein: CASSGTGSTDTQYF.

The J gene is TRBJ1-5, the V gene TRBV6-5; possibly TRBD1 for D (6 bases). V lost 0 bases and J lost 7, with 10 bases in between. Germline V gives CDR1 MNHEY, CDR2 SVGAGI. CDR3 size: 14 residues. The CDR3 DNA reads TGTGCCAGCAGTTACTCGGGGACACAACAGCCCCAGCATTTT. Translating it yields CASSYSGTQQPQHF.

The chain couples TRBV11-2 to TRBJ2-1, with a possible D match to TRBD2 (6 bases). This CDR3 comprises 15 residues. From germline, CDR1 is SGHAT and CDR2 FQNNGV. Trimming removed 5 bases from V and 8 bases from J, with 19 bases in between. CDR3 coding DNA: TGTGCCAGCAGCCCCGTCGCGGGGCCTGATCATGAGCAGTTCTTC. Its protein product is CASSPVAGPDHEQFF.